This T cell receptor beta chain was observed in a study of a mutant IDH1 vaccine in newly diagnosed glioma. In the study overall: Weeks 1, 3, 5, 7, 11, 15, 19 and 23 were when patients received their eight vaccinations.

CDR3 length: 12 residues. The ends were cut back, 4 bases at V and 13 bases at J, with 16 bases in the middle. Germline CDR1 is SQVTM and CDR2 is ANQGSEA. Measured with immunoSEQ multiplex PCR; TCRdb has only the in-frame clones, and not every one. The profile covers some 120,000 clones, with over 75% appearing a single time and about 5.5% taken by the ten largest. The sample's time point: week 11, during vaccination. Vaccination comprised doses that each held 300 ug of mutant IDH1 20-mer peptide, plus topical imiquimod. New IDH1-mutant, ATRX-lost WHO grade 3 or 4 astrocytomas occurred in donors. Remarks on this clone: The target antigen is unknown.

This TCR derives from a man aged 35-49 years with glioma. V and J are TRBV29-1 and TRBJ1-4; a weak D match, TRBD1 (5 bases). Sequenced material: PBMCs, taken from a glioma patient whose treatment included an IDH1 peptide vaccine. CDR3 sequence reads: CSVGGGGEGLFF. CDR3 DNA sequence: TGCAGCGTTGGGGGGGGAGGAGAAGGACTGTTTTTT.